Below are 30 T cell receptor beta chains sequenced from a single sample in a study of OX40 agonist ivuxolimab in advanced cancers. Sequencing was performed with immunoSEQ multiplex PCR; in TCRdb, only in-frame clones are kept and a portion is missing. There are more than 65,000 clones in the sample; about 80% occur only once, and approximately 2.3% lies in the top ten. The sequencing used CD4+ or CD8+ T cells sorted from blood, collected in a trial of the OX40 agonist ivuxolimab. Source of these receptors: an adult with an advanced solid tumor such as melanoma, head and neck, liver or kidney cancer.

Only a few counts were recorded for this clone. J is TRBJ1-5 and V is TRBV7-8, with D tentatively TRBD1 (5 bases). The CDR3 is 16 residues long. With 5 bases removed from V and 3 bases from J, the gap between germline ends came to 17 bases. Germline V gene sequence: CDR1 SGHVS, CDR2 FQNEAQ. The CDR3 loop is CASSRNWDGNNQPQHF. The CDR3 DNA reads as TGTGCCAGCAGCCGAAATTGGGACGGCAACAATCAGCCCCAGCATTTT.

This chain connects TRBV10-3 to TRBJ1-6; TRBD1 might be the D (6 bases). Germline CDR1 and CDR2: ENHRY and SYGVKD. This CDR3 spans 16 amino acids. Trimming cost V 3 bases and J 0 bases, with 9 bases left between them. CDR3 sequence (DNA): TGTGCCATCAGTGAAGGGGGGAGCTCCTATAATTCACCCCTCCACTTT. As protein: CAISEGGSSYNSPLHF.

The chain couples TRBV5-4 to TRBJ2-3, with a weak D call TRBD2 (6 bases). Trimming cost V 0 bases and J 6 bases, with 14 bases left between them. In germline, CDR1 is SGHNT, CDR2 YYREEE (reference sequence). There are 15 residues in the CDR3. CDR3 region: CASSLGRRGSDTQYF. In DNA form, the CDR3 reads TGTGCCAGCAGCTTGGGGAGGCGGGGAAGCGATACGCAGTATTTT.

This chain uses TRBV7-3 with TRBJ2-1; D may be TRBD1 (6 bases). Germline V gene data show CDR1 as SGHTA and CDR2 as FQGTGA. Trimming took 2 bases from V and 8 from J, leaving 10 bases between them. This CDR3 is 13 amino acids long. Here the CDR3 DNA reads TGTGCCAGCAGCTTAGGGCAGGGGTATGAGCAGTTCTTC. This gives the protein CASSLGQGYEQFF.

This sequence joins TRBV5-1 and TRBJ2-7; unclear D gene. The V gene's germline CDR1 is SGHRS and CDR2 YFSETQ. Trimming took off 0 bases at V and 4 bases at J, with 5 bases between the two ends. CDR3 size: 12 residues. The DNA of the CDR3 is TGCGCCAGCAGCTTGGGTCGTTACGAGCAGTACTTC. Translated: CASSLGRYEQYF.

In this sample, this clone turned up a few times. V usage is TRBV28 and J usage is TRBJ1-2; D is undetermined. There are 11 residues in the CDR3. Trimming stripped 7 bases from V and 7 bases from J, with 10 bases between. Germline loops: CDR1 MDHEN, CDR2 SYDVKM. CDR3 amino acids: CASTKRAGYTF. For the CDR3, the DNA is TGTGCCAGCACAAAACGGGCTGGCTACACCTTC.

The rearrangement joins TRBV30 to TRBJ2-2, with D tentatively TRBD1 (6 bases). The CDR3 contains 15 residues. V was pared by 5 bases and J by 1 base, with 14 bases between. Germline CDR1 is GTSNPN and CDR2 is SVGIG (reference sequence). The CDR3 protein is CAWATGLGNTGELFF. The CDR3 nucleotides read TGTGCCTGGGCCACAGGGTTGGGGAACACCGGGGAGCTGTTTTTT.

This clone was observed a handful of times. The rearrangement joins TRBV28 to TRBJ1-2; no firm D call. V dropped 1 base and J dropped 5 bases, with 11 bases sitting between them. Germline loops: CDR1 MDHEN, CDR2 SYDVKM. The CDR3 totals 14 residues. This CDR3 is CASSLSIQSYGYTF. The CDR3 DNA follows: TGTGCCAGCAGTTTATCCATCCAGTCGTATGGCTACACCTTC.

The chain couples TRBV5-4 to TRBJ2-5; 7 bases fit TRBD1. The V gene end was trimmed by 4 bases and the J gene end by 4 bases; junction bases not matched to a gene: 4. The CDR3 spans 13 residues. Germline assignment: CDR1 SGHNT and CDR2 YYREEE (reference sequence). The chain's CDR3 is CASSPGTVETQYF. The CDR3 DNA sequence: TGTGCCAGCAGCCCCGGGACAGTAGAGACCCAGTACTTC.

J is TRBJ1-5 and V is TRBV5-6, with D perhaps TRBD1 (6 bases). Germline CDR1 reads SGHDT; CDR2 reads YYEEEE. The CDR3 is made up of 16 amino acids. Trimming cost V 2 bases and J 2 bases, with 14 bases left between them. CDR3 nucleotides: TGTGCCAGCAGCTTATTCGGGACATCCGGCAATCAGCCCCAGCATTTT. This gives the protein CASSLFGTSGNQPQHF.

This clone occurred a few times. The genes are TRBV15 and TRBJ1-1; 9 bases are a match to TRBD1. Germline CDR1 reads LNHNV; CDR2 reads YYDKDF (reference sequence). The CDR3 extends over 15 amino acids. With 1 base clipped from V and 1 base from J, the junction kept 1 base outside the gene matches. The CDR3 reads CATSRADRGNTEAFF. CDR3 sequence (DNA): TGTGCCACCAGCAGAGCGGACAGGGGGAACACTGAAGCTTTCTTT.

J is TRBJ2-7 and V is TRBV5-1, with 8 positions matching TRBD2. The CDR3 length is 14 residues. CDR1 is SGHRS, CDR2 YFSETQ, per germline. V shed 2 bases, J shed 0 bases, and the junction held 1 base outside the gene matches. Written as DNA, the CDR3 is TGCGCCAGCAGCTTCGGGGGGGACTCCTACGAGCAGTACTTC. This gives the protein CASSFGGDSYEQYF. The variable domain in full, with the rest retrieved from reference TRBV5-1 and TRBJ2-7, is KAGVTQTPRYLIKTRGQQVTLSCSPISGHRSVSWYQQTPGQGLQFLFEYFSETQRNKGNFPGRFSGRQFSNSRSEMNVSTLELGDSALYLCASSFGGDSYEQYFGPGTRLTVT.

By its share, this clone is medium-sized. The rearrangement uses TRBV6-5 and TRBJ1-1; tentatively, D is TRBD1 (5 bases). Trimming left V 6 bases short and J 1 base short, with 12 bases between. The germline V gene has CDR1 MNHEY and CDR2 SVGAGI. The CDR3 is 14 residues long. The CDR3 sequence: CASRTPGQNTEAFF. CDR3 bases: TGTGCCAGCAGAACCCCAGGGCAGAACACTGAAGCTTTCTTT.

This chain links TRBV19 with TRBJ1-5, with a tentative D call TRBD1 (6 bases). CDR1 and CDR2 (germline): LNHDA, SQIVND (reference sequence). The CDR3 loop spans 17 amino acids. Trimming took 4 bases from V and 3 from J, leaving 19 bases between them. CDR3 sequence reads: CASSRKGVAAVNQPQHF. CDR3 in DNA: TGTGCCAGTAGTAGGAAGGGGGTCGCCGCGGTCAATCAGCCCCAGCATTTT. The whole variable domain, filled in from reference TRBV19 and TRBJ1-5, reads DGGITQSPKYLFRKEGQNVTLSCEQNLNHDAMYWYRQDPGQGLRLIYYSQIVNDFQKGDIAEGYSVSREKKESFPLTVTSAQKNPTAFYLCASSRKGVAAVNQPQHFGDGTRLSIL.

The CDR3 sequence is CASGLEGSGPQHF. CDR3 nucleotides: TGTGCTAGTGGTTTGGAGGGATCCGGGCCCCAGCATTTT. The chain employs TRBV12-5 and TRBJ1-5; D remains unclear. CDR1 and CDR2 (germline): LGHNT, FRNRAP. V lost 1 base and J 9 bases, leaving 10 bases between the germline ends. CDR3 length: 13 residues.

V gene TRBV7-9 combines with J gene TRBJ2-3; TRBD2 agrees at 13 bases. Per the germline V gene, CDR1 is SEHNR and CDR2 is FQNEAQ (reference sequence). V lost 4 bases to trimming and J lost 9 bases; unmatched junction nucleotides: 7. The CDR3 runs to 15 residues. The CDR3 reads CASSSGTSGTETQYF. The CDR3 DNA reads as TGTGCCAGCAGCTCAGGGACTAGCGGGACGGAGACGCAGTATTTT.

The chain carries TRBV5-1 and TRBJ1-4; 10 nucleotides line up with TRBD1. The CDR3 loop spans 15 amino acids. CDR1 is SGHRS and CDR2 is YFSETQ in the germline V gene. Trimming cost V 6 bases and J 7 bases; bases outside gene matches: 9. CDR3 in DNA: TGCGCCAGCACCATCGCCGGGGACAGGGGTGAAAAACTGTTTTTT. Translation: CASTIAGDRGEKLFF. The whole variable domain, remainder taken from reference TRBV5-1 and TRBJ1-4, is KAGVTQTPRYLIKTRGQQVTLSCSPISGHRSVSWYQQTPGQGLQFLFEYFSETQRNKGNFPGRFSGRQFSNSRSEMNVSTLELGDSALYLCASTIAGDRGEKLFFGSGTQLSVL.

As DNA, the CDR3 is TGTGCCAGCAGGACCGAAGGGAACACTGAAGCTTTCTTT. This gives the protein CASRTEGNTEAFF. This chain joins TRBV2 and TRBJ1-1; D gene uncertain. The germline V and J ends were trimmed by 6 bases and 1 base, with 9 bases remaining between them. The CDR3 is 13 amino acids. Germline CDR1 and CDR2: SNHLY and FYNNEI.

V gene TRBV2 combines with J gene TRBJ1-2; D unresolved. Germline CDR1 and CDR2: SNHLY and FYNNEI. The CDR3 has 18 residues. Trimming shortened V by 7 bases and J by 0 bases, and 24 bases separated the two germline ends. The CDR3 DNA follows: TGTGCCAGCATGGACCGTGGGGAGGTCAGCCTATCTAACTATGGCTACACCTTC. Its protein is CASMDRGEVSLSNYGYTF.

The gene calls are TRBV16 and TRBJ1-2, with 7 nucleotides matching TRBD1. CDR3 length: 15 residues. Germline CDR1 reads KGHSY; CDR2 reads FQNENV. Unmatched junction bases numbered 9, after V lost 0 bases and J lost 8 bases. The CDR3 protein is CASSQSKSTGEGYTF. In DNA form, the CDR3 reads TGTGCCAGCAGCCAATCGAAGTCAACAGGGGAAGGCTACACCTTC.

This clone was counted once. The rearrangement joins TRBV4-1 to TRBJ2-5; weak D call: TRBD2 (5 bases). The CDR3 is made up of 16 amino acids. CDR1 and CDR2 from the germline V gene are MGHRA and YSYEKL. V lost 1 base to trimming and J lost 1 base, with 13 bases between them. The CDR3: CASSQVLKRAQETQYF. Written as DNA, the CDR3 is TGCGCCAGCAGCCAAGTATTGAAGAGGGCCCAAGAGACCCAGTACTTC.

The chain combines TRBV29-1 with TRBJ2-2; 9 bases agree with TRBD2. This CDR3 has 15 residues. Germline lookup yields CDR1 SQVTM and CDR2 ANQGSEA. V shed 7 bases and J 1 base; nucleotides not matched to a gene: 7. The CDR3 nucleotides are TGCAGCGCTATTAGCGGGAGCGGGAACACCGGGGAGCTGTTTTTT. Translating it yields CSAISGSGNTGELFF.

The chain uses TRBV5-4 and TRBJ2-2, with TRBD1 matching 8 bases. The CDR3 runs 16 residues. The ends lost 6 bases at V and 0 bases at J; junction bases unmatched: 7. CDR1 is SGHNT, CDR2 YYREEE, per germline (reference sequence). CDR3: CASTQRQGTNTGELFF. For the CDR3, the DNA is TGTGCCAGCACCCAAAGACAGGGGACGAACACCGGGGAGCTGTTTTTT.

This clone has more than one count but fewer than ten. V usage is TRBV30 and J usage is TRBJ1-1; unclear D gene. This CDR3 contains 13 residues. Germline V lookup: CDR1 GTSNPN, CDR2 SVGIG (reference sequence). V lost 2 bases and J 10 bases, leaving 17 bases between the germline ends. For the CDR3, the DNA is TGTGCCTGGAGTCTGTGGTGGGGAGAGCGAGCTTTCTTT. This encodes CAWSLWWGERAFF.

V usage is TRBV6-4 and J usage is TRBJ2-1; 10 bases are shared with TRBD1. The length of the CDR3 is 13 residues. With V trimmed by 5 bases and J by 8 bases, 3 bases remained unmatched. CDR1 and CDR2 (germline): MRHNA, SNTAGT. Here the CDR3 reads CASSRDRGDEQFF. CDR3 DNA sequence: TGTGCCAGCAGTAGGGACAGGGGCGATGAGCAGTTCTTC.

This sequence joins TRBV18 and TRBJ2-2, with 8 bases matching TRBD1. The CDR3 is 16 residues long. The V gene's germline CDR1 is KGHSH and CDR2 LQKENI. The V and J ends lost 4 bases and 6 bases, in that order; junction bases with no gene match: 10. CDR3: CASSLDRVTPPGELFF. CDR3 nucleotide sequence: TGTGCCAGCTCACTGGACAGGGTGACCCCACCCGGGGAGCTGTTTTTT.

The J gene is TRBJ1-2, the V gene TRBV6-1; no reliable D call. The length of the CDR3 is 13 residues. The germline V and J ends were trimmed by 1 base and 2 bases, with 5 bases remaining between them. Per the germline V gene, CDR1 is MNHNS and CDR2 is SASEGT. CDR3 DNA sequence: TGTGCCAGCAGTGAAGGGGCGAACTATGGCTACACCTTC. Encoded protein: CASSEGANYGYTF.

The chain has TRBV2 and TRBJ1-5; the D gene is possibly TRBD1 (6 bases). This CDR3 is built from 14 residues. The germline CDR1 and CDR2 sequences are SNHLY and FYNNEI. The V end was cut by 4 bases, the J end by 6 bases, with 13 bases between. The CDR3 region is CASSVRGSRQPQHF. The CDR3 nucleotides read TGTGCCAGCAGTGTAAGGGGGTCGCGTCAGCCCCAGCATTTT.

This clone was recorded once. J is TRBJ1-3 and V is TRBV7-2; a weak D match, TRBD1 (5 bases). This CDR3 contains 15 residues. Looked up from germline, CDR1 is SGHTA and CDR2 is FQGNSA. V was pared by 1 base and J by 3 bases, with 10 bases between. CDR3 sequence: CASSLGGAGGNTIYF. CDR3 in DNA: TGTGCCAGCAGCTTAGGAGGGGCTGGTGGAAACACCATATATTTT.

This clone was detected a few times. The J gene is TRBJ1-5, the V gene TRBV7-2; perhaps TRBD1 as D (5 bases). V gave up 1 base and J gave up 4 bases, with 5 bases separating them. CDR1 is SGHTA and CDR2 is FQGNSA in the germline V gene. The CDR3 length is 13 residues. CDR3 bases: TGTGCCAGCAGCTTAGGACAGAATCAGCCCCAGCATTTT. Its protein product is CASSLGQNQPQHF.